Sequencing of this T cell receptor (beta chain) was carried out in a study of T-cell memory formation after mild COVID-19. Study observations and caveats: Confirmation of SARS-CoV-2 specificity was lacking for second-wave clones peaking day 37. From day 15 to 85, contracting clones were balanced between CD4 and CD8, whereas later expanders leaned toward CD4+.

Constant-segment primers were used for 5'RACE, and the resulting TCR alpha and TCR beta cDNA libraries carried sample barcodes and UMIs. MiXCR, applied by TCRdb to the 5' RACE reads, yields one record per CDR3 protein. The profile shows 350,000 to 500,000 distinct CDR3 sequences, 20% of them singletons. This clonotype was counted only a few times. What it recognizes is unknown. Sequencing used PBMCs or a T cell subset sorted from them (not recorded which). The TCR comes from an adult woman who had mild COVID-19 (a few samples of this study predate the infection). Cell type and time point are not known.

The CDR3 region is CASSLGLEGRSPLHF. Here the CDR3 DNA reads TGTGCCAGCAGCTTGGGTCTGGAGGGTCGTTCACCCCTCCACTTT. The rearrangement uses TRBV7-9 and TRBJ1-6; D unclear. Trimming cost V 3 bases and J 9 bases, with 15 bases left between them. The CDR3 is 15 amino acids. The germline V gene has CDR1 SEHNR and CDR2 FQNEAQ (reference sequence).